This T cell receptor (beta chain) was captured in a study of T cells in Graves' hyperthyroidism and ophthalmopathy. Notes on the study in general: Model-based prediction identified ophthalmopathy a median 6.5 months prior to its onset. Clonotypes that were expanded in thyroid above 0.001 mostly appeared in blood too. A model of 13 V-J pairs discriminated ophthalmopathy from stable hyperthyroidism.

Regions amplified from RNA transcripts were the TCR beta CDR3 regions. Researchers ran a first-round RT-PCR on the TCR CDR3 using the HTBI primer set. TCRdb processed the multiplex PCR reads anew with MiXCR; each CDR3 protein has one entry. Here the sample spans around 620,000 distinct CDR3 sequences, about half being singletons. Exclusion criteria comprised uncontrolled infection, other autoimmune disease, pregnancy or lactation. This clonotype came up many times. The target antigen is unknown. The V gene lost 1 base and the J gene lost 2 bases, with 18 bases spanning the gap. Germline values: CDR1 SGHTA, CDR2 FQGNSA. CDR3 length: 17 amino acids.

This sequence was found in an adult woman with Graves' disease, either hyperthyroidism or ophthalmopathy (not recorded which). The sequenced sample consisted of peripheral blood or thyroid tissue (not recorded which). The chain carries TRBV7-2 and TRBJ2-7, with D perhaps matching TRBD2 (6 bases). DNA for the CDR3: TGTGCCAGCAGCTTAGAAAGAGGTCCGGGCGGGACCTACGAGCAGTACTTC. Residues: CASSLERGPGGTYEQYF.